Presented here are 30 T cell receptor beta chains from one specimen sequenced in a study of radiation and T cells in renal cell carcinoma. Time point indicated: blood 4 weeks post-SBRT, at nephrectomy. The treatment denotes: 15 Gy SBRT to primary tumor, nephrectomy 4 weeks later. Clones were read by immunoSEQ multiplex PCR, and TCRdb kept only the in-frame ones, dropping some. The sample has about 83,000 clones, approximately 87% seen once. The material sequenced was blood, taken from a patient whose treatment included radiotherapy and nephrectomy. These receptors all come from a woman aged 60 to 75 with renal cell carcinoma.

This sequence joins TRBV2 and TRBJ1-4; D is unresolved. With 2 bases removed from V and 4 bases from J, the gap between germline ends came to 11 bases. This CDR3 comprises 15 residues. Germline V CDR1 and CDR2: SNHLY, FYNNEI. The CDR3 DNA sequence: TGTGCCAGCAGTGAAATGGAGGCGTTTAATGAAAAACTGTTTTTT. It translates to CASSEMEAFNEKLFF.

This chain joins TRBV28 and TRBJ1-1; D may be TRBD1 (5 bases). Germline V CDR1 and CDR2: MDHEN, SYDVKM. Trimming took off 3 bases at V and 1 base at J, with 9 bases between the two ends. The CDR3 runs to 14 residues. The CDR3 loop reads CASSFIGANTEAFF. CDR3 DNA: TGTGCCAGCAGTTTTATAGGGGCGAACACTGAAGCTTTCTTT.

The chain couples TRBV28 to TRBJ2-1; 9 bases agree with TRBD2. After removal of 10 bases from V and 5 bases from J, the junction contained 9 bases not matched to a gene. Germline values: CDR1 MDHEN, CDR2 SYDVKM. The CDR3 extends over 14 amino acids. The CDR3: CATLAGAANNEQFF. The CDR3 nucleotides are TGTGCCACCTTAGCGGGAGCGGCAAACAATGAGCAGTTCTTC. The full variable domain, completed using reference TRBV28 and TRBJ2-1, is DVKVTQSSRYLVKRTGEKVFLECVQDMDHENMFWYRQDPGLGLRLIYFSYDVKMKEKGDIPEGYSVSREKKERFSLILESASTNQTSMYLCATLAGAANNEQFFGPGTRLTVL.

J is TRBJ2-5 and V is TRBV9; no reliable D call. V lost 4 bases, J lost 3 bases, and 13 bases lay in between. Germline-derived CDR1 and CDR2 are SGDLS and YYNGEE. There are 14 residues in the CDR3. Here the CDR3 reads CASSPSVGEETQYF. The DNA of the CDR3 is TGTGCCAGCAGCCCTAGTGTTGGAGAAGAGACCCAGTACTTC.

CDR3 sequence reads: CASSHPGQHNYGYTF. The CDR3 region has the DNA TGTGCCAGCAGTCACCCGGGACAGCATAACTATGGCTACACCTTC. This rearrangement joins TRBV6-5 to TRBJ1-2, with 7 bases aligning to TRBD1. The CDR3 spans 15 residues. In germline, CDR1 is MNHEY, CDR2 SVGAGI. J was trimmed by 1 base and V by 5 bases; bases with no gene match: 7.

Turning to this clone: The junction does not match germline at one end; this may be a read error. The chain couples TRBV7-7 to TRBJ2-3; a possible D gene is TRBD2 (5 bases). The CDR3 is 16 amino acids. Germline V CDR1 and CDR2: SSHAT, FNYEAQ (reference sequence). This chain's CDR3 is CASSLASAGGPDTQYF. In DNA, the CDR3 is TGTGCTAGCAGCTTAGCGTCGGCGGGCGGGCCAGATACGCAGTATTTT.

V usage is TRBV5-1 and J usage is TRBJ1-3; D may be TRBD1 (6 bases). This CDR3 is built from 16 residues. Germline V gene data show CDR1 as SGHRS and CDR2 as YFSETQ. V was pared by 0 bases and J by 0 bases, with 10 bases between. The DNA of the CDR3 is TGCGCCAGCAGCTTGGACCCCAGGGGCTCTGGAAACACCATATATTTT. Translation gives CASSLDPRGSGNTIYF.

As for this clone: Germline and junction disagree at one end, which may indicate a read error. V gene TRBV6-5 combines with J gene TRBJ1-1, with D unresolved. Germline V gene lookup returns CDR1 MNHEY and CDR2 SVGAGI. This CDR3 has 14 residues. The CDR3 DNA reads TGTGCCAGCAGTGACTCGTGGCAGAACACTGAAGCTTTCTTT. This encodes CASSDSWQNTEAFF.

The rearrangement links TRBV5-4 to TRBJ1-1, with 9 bases matching TRBD1. The germline CDR1 and CDR2 sequences are SGHNT and YYREEE (reference sequence). After removal of 2 bases from V and 4 bases from J, the junction contained 6 bases not matched to a gene. The CDR3 totals 15 residues. The CDR3 is CASSFPGQGGTEAFF. CDR3 DNA sequence: TGTGCCAGCAGCTTTCCGGGACAGGGCGGCACTGAAGCTTTCTTT. The full variable domain, rest sourced from reference TRBV5-4 and TRBJ1-1, is ETGVTQSPTHLIKTRGQQVTLRCSSQSGHNTVSWYQQALGQGPQFIFQYYREEENGRGNFPPRFSGLQFPNYSSELNVNALELDDSALYLCASSFPGQGGTEAFFGQGTRLTVV.

DNA for the CDR3: TGTGCCAGCAGTTTCGGGGGGTCTTACGAGCAGTACTTC. This encodes CASSFGGSYEQYF. The chain has TRBV27 and TRBJ2-7; 7 bases align to TRBD2. The V gene's germline CDR1 is MNHEY and CDR2 SMNVEV (reference sequence). With V trimmed by 3 bases and J by 4 bases, 3 bases remained unmatched. The length of the CDR3 is 13 residues.

The rearrangement joins TRBV2 to TRBJ2-2, with 8 bases identical to TRBD1. The CDR3 runs to 13 residues. Germline CDR1 is SNHLY and CDR2 is FYNNEI. V lost 8 bases, J lost 5 bases, and 4 bases stayed unmatched. CDR3 sequence: CASGQGETGELFF. Here the CDR3 DNA reads TGTGCCAGCGGACAGGGCGAGACCGGGGAGCTGTTTTTT.

In regard to this clone: An end of the junction does not agree with germline; a read error may underlie this. This sequence joins TRBV7-9 and TRBJ2-7; D could derive from TRBD1 or TRBD2 (6 bases each). From germline, CDR1 is SEHNR and CDR2 FQNEAQ (reference sequence). The CDR3 loop spans 15 amino acids. The CDR3 DNA reads TGTGCCAGCACCTTAACCACTGGGGGGCAGATCGAGCAGTACTTC. Translated, it gives CASTLTTGGQIEQYF. Supplemented by reference TRBV7-9 and TRBJ2-7, the full variable domain reads DTGVSQNPRHKITKRGQNVTFRCDPISEHNRLYWYRQTLGQGPEFLTYFQNEAQLEKSRLLSDRFSAERPKGSFSTLEIQRTEQGDSAMYLCASTLTTGGQIEQYFGPGTRLTVT.

The gene calls are TRBV5-5 and TRBJ2-7, with 7 bases that match TRBD1. The CDR3 has 14 amino acids. J was trimmed by 3 bases and V by 4 bases; bases with no gene match: 7. The V gene's germline CDR1 is SGHKS and CDR2 YYEKEE (reference sequence). CDR3 nucleotides: TGTGCCAGCAGCCCCGGGACAGTCGACTACGAGCAGTACTTC. Its protein product is CASSPGTVDYEQYF.

CDR3 in amino acids: CASSLGDNQPQHF. The CDR3 DNA is TGTGCCAGTAGTCTGGGTGACAATCAGCCCCAGCATTTT. V usage is TRBV19 and J usage is TRBJ1-5, with unresolved D. Per germline, CDR1 LNHDA and CDR2 SQIVND (reference sequence). This CDR3 comprises 13 residues. V lost 5 bases and J 3 bases, leaving 8 bases between the germline ends.

The CDR3 sequence: CASTNSVISYNEQFF. CDR3 bases: TGTGCCAGCACCAATAGCGTAATCTCCTACAATGAGCAGTTCTTC. The chain joins TRBV7-9 to TRBJ2-1, with a weak D call TRBD2 (5 bases). The germline gives CDR1 SEHNR, CDR2 FQNEAQ (reference sequence). V was clipped by 7 bases and J by 0 bases, with 13 bases between them. The CDR3 has 15 amino acids.

The J gene is TRBJ1-3, the V gene TRBV2; no definite D call. CDR1 SNHLY and CDR2 FYNNEI come from the germline V gene. This CDR3 has 15 amino acids. The V end lost 3 bases, the J end lost 0 bases, and 9 bases lay between the germline ends. CDR3 loop: CASSDLRVSGNTIYF. The CDR3 bases are TGTGCCAGCAGTGACCTTCGGGTCTCTGGAAACACCATATATTTT.

J is TRBJ1-2 and V is TRBV5-4; 7 nucleotides line up with TRBD1. The V segment lost 4 bases and the J segment 2 bases; nucleotides outside the gene matches: 8. The V gene's germline CDR1 is SGHNT and CDR2 YYREEE (reference sequence). The length of the CDR3 is 15 residues. The CDR3 coding sequence is TGTGCCAGCAGCCCCTCCGCAGGGGGAAACTATGGCTACACCTTC. Amino acid sequence: CASSPSAGGNYGYTF.

This clone was seen a single time. V is TRBV9 and J is TRBJ2-3; 9 bases fit TRBD2. Germline lookup yields CDR1 SGDLS and CDR2 YYNGEE. This CDR3 spans 17 amino acids. With V trimmed by 0 bases and J by 2 bases, 7 bases remained unmatched. CDR3 residues: CASSVATRTSDTDTQYF. As DNA, the CDR3 is TGTGCCAGCAGCGTAGCTACGCGGACTAGCGACACAGATACGCAGTATTTT.

The chain has TRBV6-5 and TRBJ2-5; tentatively, D is TRBD2 (6 bases). The germline gives CDR1 MNHEY, CDR2 SVGAGI. V shed 0 bases and J shed 5 bases, with 16 bases lying between them. The CDR3 length is 16 residues. In DNA, the CDR3 is TGTGCCAGCAGTTACTCGATGGCCGCAGGGAGGGAGACCCAGTACTTC. Protein: CASSYSMAAGRETQYF.

The chain employs TRBV6-5 and TRBJ1-5; 10 bases agree with TRBD1. CDR3 length equals 14 residues. Trimming took 4 bases from V and 7 from J; bases not matched to a gene: 4. In germline, CDR1 is MNHEY, CDR2 SVGAGI. This chain's CDR3 is CASSWDRGSQPQHF. The CDR3 DNA reads TGTGCCAGCAGTTGGGACAGGGGTAGCCAGCCCCAGCATTTT.

J is TRBJ2-3 and V is TRBV19, with D maybe TRBD1 (7 bases). The CDR3 extends over 15 amino acids. Germline V gives CDR1 LNHDA, CDR2 SQIVND (reference sequence). The V and J ends lost 8 bases and 3 bases respectively, with 18 bases between them. The CDR3 loop is CASASGGHGTDTQYF. CDR3 nucleotide sequence: TGTGCCAGTGCATCAGGGGGGCACGGGACAGATACGCAGTATTTT.

About this clone: Because it lacks the conserved phenylalanine or tryptophan at the end, this CDR3 is likely a read error. The chain links TRBV5-4 to TRBJ2-7, with 7 bases lining up with TRBD1. V was pared by 0 bases and J by 0 bases, with 3 bases of the junction left unmatched. This CDR3 has 15 amino acids. From germline, CDR1 is SGHNT and CDR2 YYREEE (reference sequence). This chain's CDR3 is CASSLGQGPSYEQYL. CDR3 in DNA: TGTGCCAGCAGCTTGGGACAGGGACCCTCCTACGAGCAGTACCTC.

CDR3 residues: CASSEAGTGGSQPQHF. CDR3 DNA: TGTGCCAGCAGTGAAGCCGGGACAGGGGGCTCTCAGCCCCAGCATTTT. The chain couples TRBV25-1 to TRBJ1-5; 12 bases are a match to TRBD1. CDR3 size: 16 residues. Germline CDR1 and CDR2: MGHDK and SYGVNS. J was trimmed by 6 bases and V by 2 bases; bases with no gene match: 5.

The J gene is TRBJ1-1, the V gene TRBV2, with a weak D call TRBD1 (6 bases). The CDR3 length is 14 residues. The germline V gene encodes CDR1 SNHLY and CDR2 FYNNEI. Trimming shortened V by 7 bases and J by 6 bases, and 18 bases separated the two germline ends. The CDR3 bases are TGTGCCAGCACCAAAGGGGGGGCTGGGGCTGAAGCTTTCTTT. Amino acid sequence: CASTKGGAGAEAFF.

The rearrangement links TRBV4-1 to TRBJ2-3; no definite D call. Germline loops: CDR1 MGHRA, CDR2 YSYEKL. This CDR3 is built from 13 residues. Deletions cut 2 bases from V and 5 bases from J, with 8 bases between. The CDR3 spells CASSQPDEDTQYF. The CDR3 DNA is TGCGCCAGCAGCCAACCCGACGAAGATACGCAGTATTTT.

This clone was seen more than once but under ten times. The V call is TRBV10-2, the J call TRBJ1-1; D is ambiguous. Germline-derived CDR1 and CDR2 are WSHSY and SAAADI. The CDR3 covers 15 residues. With 2 bases removed from V and 5 bases from J, the gap between germline ends came to 15 bases. The CDR3: CASSEGNPAVTEAFF. CDR3 DNA sequence: TGCGCCAGCAGTGAGGGCAATCCGGCGGTAACTGAAGCTTTCTTT.

This clone was observed at least ten times. The V and J genes are TRBV30 and TRBJ2-1; 10 bases agree with TRBD2. V was pared by 0 bases and J by 4 bases, with 0 bases of the junction left unmatched. The CDR3 is 14 amino acids. Germline V gene data show CDR1 as GTSNPN and CDR2 as SVGIG (reference sequence). CDR3 residues: CAWSVLAGYNEQFF. Written as DNA, the CDR3 is TGTGCCTGGAGTGTACTAGCGGGGTACAATGAGCAGTTCTTC.

This clone was counted only a few times. The chain links TRBV5-4 to TRBJ2-1, with D tentatively TRBD1 or TRBD2 (5 bases each). The CDR3 contains 15 residues. The germline CDR1 and CDR2 sequences are SGHNT and YYREEE (reference sequence). The ends were cut back, 4 bases at V and 10 bases at J, with 21 bases in the middle. CDR3 protein: CASSPRWGSVEEQFF. DNA of the CDR3: TGTGCCAGCAGCCCCAGGTGGGGGAGTGTAGAAGAGCAGTTCTTC.

This clone was seen only once. DNA for the CDR3: TGTGCCAGCAGCGGGACAGGGGGCGCAGATACGCAGTATTTT. Protein product: CASSGTGGADTQYF. The V call is TRBV5-5, the J call TRBJ2-3; 12 nucleotides align to TRBD1. From germline, CDR1 is SGHKS and CDR2 YYEKEE (reference sequence). The CDR3 runs 14 residues. V dropped 4 bases and J dropped 4; count of bases not matched to a gene: 1.

In its sample, this clone was seen once. The V and J genes are TRBV11-3 and TRBJ1-3, with 9 nucleotides matching TRBD1. Germline loops: CDR1 SGHNT, CDR2 YENEEA. There are 15 residues in the CDR3. V shed 4 bases, J shed 2 bases, and the junction held 3 bases outside the gene matches. As DNA, the CDR3 is TGTGCCAGCAGCTCGGGACAGGGTCCTGGAAACACCATATATTTT. Encoded protein: CASSSGQGPGNTIYF.